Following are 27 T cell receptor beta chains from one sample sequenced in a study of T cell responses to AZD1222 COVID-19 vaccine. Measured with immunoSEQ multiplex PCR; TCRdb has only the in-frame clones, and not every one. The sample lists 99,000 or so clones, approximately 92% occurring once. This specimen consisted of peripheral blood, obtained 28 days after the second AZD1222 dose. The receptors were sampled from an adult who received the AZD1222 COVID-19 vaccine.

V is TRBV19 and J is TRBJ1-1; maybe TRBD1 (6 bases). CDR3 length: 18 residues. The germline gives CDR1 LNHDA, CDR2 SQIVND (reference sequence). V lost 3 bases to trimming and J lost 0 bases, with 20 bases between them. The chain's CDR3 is CASSMPKRGRKVNTEAFF. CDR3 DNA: TGTGCCAGTAGTATGCCCAAAAGGGGGAGGAAGGTGAACACTGAAGCTTTCTTT.

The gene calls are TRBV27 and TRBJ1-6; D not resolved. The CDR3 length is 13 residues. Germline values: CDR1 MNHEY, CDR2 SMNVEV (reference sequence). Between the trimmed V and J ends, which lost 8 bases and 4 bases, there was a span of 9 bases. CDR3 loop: CASGLGYNSPLHF. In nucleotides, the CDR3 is TGTGCCAGCGGTCTCGGTTATAATTCACCCCTCCACTTT.

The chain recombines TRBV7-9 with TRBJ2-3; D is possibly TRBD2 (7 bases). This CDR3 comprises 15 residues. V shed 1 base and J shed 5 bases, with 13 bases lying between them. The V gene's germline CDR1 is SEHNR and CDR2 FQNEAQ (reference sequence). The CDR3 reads CASSLVAGAQDTQYF. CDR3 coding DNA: TGTGCCAGCAGCTTAGTTGCGGGGGCGCAAGATACGCAGTATTTT.

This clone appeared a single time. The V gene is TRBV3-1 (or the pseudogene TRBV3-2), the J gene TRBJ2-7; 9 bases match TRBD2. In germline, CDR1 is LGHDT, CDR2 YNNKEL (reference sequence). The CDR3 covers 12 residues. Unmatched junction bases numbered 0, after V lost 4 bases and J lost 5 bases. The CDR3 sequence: CASSRLADEQYF. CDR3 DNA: TGTGCCAGCAGCCGACTAGCGGACGAGCAGTACTTC.

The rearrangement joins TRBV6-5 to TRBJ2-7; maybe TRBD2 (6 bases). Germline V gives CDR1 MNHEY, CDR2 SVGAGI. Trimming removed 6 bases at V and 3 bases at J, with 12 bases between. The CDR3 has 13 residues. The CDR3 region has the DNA TGTGCCAGCAGGGTTGACGGGAGCTACGAGCAGTACTTC. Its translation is CASRVDGSYEQYF.

The CDR3 here is CASSQGTGSGANVLTF. CDR3 DNA: TGCGCCAGCAGCCAAGGGACAGGGTCTGGGGCCAACGTCCTGACTTTC. The chain is built from TRBV4-1 and TRBJ2-6; 8 positions match TRBD1. This CDR3 is built from 16 residues. Losses at the gene ends were 1 base for V and 1 base for J; bases not matched to a gene: 0. Germline loops: CDR1 MGHRA, CDR2 YSYEKL.

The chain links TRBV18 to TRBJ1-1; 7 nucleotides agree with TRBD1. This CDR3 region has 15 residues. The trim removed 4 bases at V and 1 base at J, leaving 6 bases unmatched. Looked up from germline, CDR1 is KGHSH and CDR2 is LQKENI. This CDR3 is CASSLLGGSNTEAFF. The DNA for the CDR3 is TGTGCCAGCTCACTCTTAGGGGGCTCGAACACTGAAGCTTTCTTT.

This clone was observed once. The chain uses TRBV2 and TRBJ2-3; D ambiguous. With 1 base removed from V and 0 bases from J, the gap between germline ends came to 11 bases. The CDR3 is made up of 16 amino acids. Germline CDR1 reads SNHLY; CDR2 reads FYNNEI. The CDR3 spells CASSEVDLDSTDTQYF. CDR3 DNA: TGTGCCAGCAGTGAAGTTGATTTGGATAGCACAGATACGCAGTATTTT.

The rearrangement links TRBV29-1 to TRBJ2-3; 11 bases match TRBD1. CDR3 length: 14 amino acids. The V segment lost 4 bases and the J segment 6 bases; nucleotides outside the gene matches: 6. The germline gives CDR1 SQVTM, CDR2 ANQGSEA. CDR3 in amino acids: CSVVRTGGEDTQYF. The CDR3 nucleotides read TGCAGCGTTGTTCGGACAGGGGGCGAGGATACGCAGTATTTT.

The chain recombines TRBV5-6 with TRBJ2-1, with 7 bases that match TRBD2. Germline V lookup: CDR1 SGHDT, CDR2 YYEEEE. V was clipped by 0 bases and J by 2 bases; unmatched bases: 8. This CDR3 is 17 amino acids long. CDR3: CASSLGTSKLAYNEQFF. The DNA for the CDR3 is TGTGCCAGCAGCTTGGGGACTAGTAAACTAGCCTACAATGAGCAGTTCTTC.

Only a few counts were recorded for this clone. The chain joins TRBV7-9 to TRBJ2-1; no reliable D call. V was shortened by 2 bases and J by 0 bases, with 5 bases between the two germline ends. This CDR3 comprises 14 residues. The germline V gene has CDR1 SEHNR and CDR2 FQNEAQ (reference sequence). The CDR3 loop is CASSLPGSYNEQFF. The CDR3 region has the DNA TGTGCCAGCAGCTTACCCGGCTCCTACAATGAGCAGTTCTTC.

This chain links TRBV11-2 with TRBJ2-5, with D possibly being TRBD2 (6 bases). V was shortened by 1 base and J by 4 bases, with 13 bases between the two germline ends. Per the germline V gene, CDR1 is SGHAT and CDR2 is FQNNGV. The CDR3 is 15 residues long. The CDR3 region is CASSLAGAPPETQYF. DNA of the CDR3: TGTGCCAGCAGCTTAGCGGGAGCCCCTCCAGAGACCCAGTACTTC.

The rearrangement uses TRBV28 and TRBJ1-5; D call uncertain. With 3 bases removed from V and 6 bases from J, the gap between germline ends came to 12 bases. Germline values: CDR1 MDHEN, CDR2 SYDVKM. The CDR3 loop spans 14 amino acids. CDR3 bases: TGTGCCAGCAGTTTGCCCCAAAAGGGTCAGCCCCAGCATTTT. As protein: CASSLPQKGQPQHF.

Here the CDR3 DNA reads TGTGCCAGCAGTGAAAGGCAGGGCATTGAAGCTTTCTTT. Protein: CASSERQGIEAFF. The V and J genes are TRBV6-1 and TRBJ1-1, with a tentative D call TRBD1 (5 bases). Trimming shortened V by 2 bases and J by 7 bases, and 11 bases separated the two germline ends. Germline-derived CDR1 and CDR2 are MNHNS and SASEGT. The CDR3 totals 13 residues.

CDR3 DNA: TGTGCCAGCAGCCCCGCTCTGGGGCCTTTCTCTGGAAACACCATATATTTT. Protein product: CASSPALGPFSGNTIYF. The gene calls are TRBV27 and TRBJ1-3; TRBD1 might be the D (5 bases). Germline V gene data show CDR1 as MNHEY and CDR2 as SMNVEV (reference sequence). Trimming pared 6 bases from V and 0 bases from J, leaving 18 bases between. The CDR3 contains 17 residues.

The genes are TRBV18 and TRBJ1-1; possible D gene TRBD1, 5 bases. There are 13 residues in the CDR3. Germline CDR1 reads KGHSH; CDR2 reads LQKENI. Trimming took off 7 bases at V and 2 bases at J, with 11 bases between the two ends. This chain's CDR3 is CASFTGGNTEAFF. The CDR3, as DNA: TGTGCCAGCTTCACCGGGGGAAACACTGAAGCTTTCTTT.

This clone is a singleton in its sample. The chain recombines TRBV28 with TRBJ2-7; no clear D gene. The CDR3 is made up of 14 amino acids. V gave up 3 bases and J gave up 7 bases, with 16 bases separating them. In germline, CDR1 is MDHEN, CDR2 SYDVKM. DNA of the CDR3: TGTGCCAGCAGTTTGGCGCTGGTCTATCCGGAGCAGTACTTC. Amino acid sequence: CASSLALVYPEQYF. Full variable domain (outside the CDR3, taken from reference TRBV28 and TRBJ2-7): DVKVTQSSRYLVKRTGEKVFLECVQDMDHENMFWYRQDPGLGLRLIYFSYDVKMKEKGDIPEGYSVSREKKERFSLILESASTNQTSMYLCASSLALVYPEQYFGPGTRLTVT.

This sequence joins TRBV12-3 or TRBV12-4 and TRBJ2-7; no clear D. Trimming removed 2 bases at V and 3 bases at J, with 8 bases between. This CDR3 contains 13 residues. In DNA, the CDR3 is TGTGCCAGCAGTTTATCACGGGTCTACGAGCAGTACTTC. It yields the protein CASSLSRVYEQYF.

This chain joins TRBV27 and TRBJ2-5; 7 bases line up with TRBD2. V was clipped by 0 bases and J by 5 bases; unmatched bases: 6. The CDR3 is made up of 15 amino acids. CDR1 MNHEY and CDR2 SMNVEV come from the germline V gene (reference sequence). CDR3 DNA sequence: TGTGCCAGCAGTTTATCGTACGGGGGGAGGGAGACCCAGTACTTC. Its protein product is CASSLSYGGRETQYF.

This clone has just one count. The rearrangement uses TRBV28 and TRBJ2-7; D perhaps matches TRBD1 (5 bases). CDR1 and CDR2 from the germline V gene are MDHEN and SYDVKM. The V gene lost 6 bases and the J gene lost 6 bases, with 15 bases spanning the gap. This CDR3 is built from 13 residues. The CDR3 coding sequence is TGTGCCAGCAGCCTTGGGGCAGACTCCGAGCAGTACTTC. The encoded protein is CASSLGADSEQYF.

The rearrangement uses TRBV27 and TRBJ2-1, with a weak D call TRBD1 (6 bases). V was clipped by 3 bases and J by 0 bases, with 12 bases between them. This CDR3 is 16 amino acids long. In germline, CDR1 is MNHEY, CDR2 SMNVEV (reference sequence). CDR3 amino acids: CASSLMGASSYNEQFF. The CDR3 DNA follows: TGTGCCAGCAGTTTGATGGGGGCGAGCTCCTACAATGAGCAGTTCTTC.

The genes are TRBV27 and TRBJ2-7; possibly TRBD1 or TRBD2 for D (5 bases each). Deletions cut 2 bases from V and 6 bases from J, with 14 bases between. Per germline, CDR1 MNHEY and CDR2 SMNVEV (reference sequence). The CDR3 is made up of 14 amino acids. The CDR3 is CASSLRGAPLEQYF. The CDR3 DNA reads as TGTGCCAGCAGTTTACGAGGGGCCCCCCTCGAGCAGTACTTC.

The CDR3 sequence is CASSRDFYNSPLHF. As DNA, the CDR3 is TGTGCCAGCAGTCGGGACTTCTATAATTCACCCCTCCACTTT. V and J are TRBV7-3 and TRBJ1-6; perhaps TRBD1 as D (5 bases). Trimming pared 6 bases from V and 3 bases from J, leaving 9 bases between. The CDR3 length is 14 residues. The germline CDR1 and CDR2 sequences are SGHTA and FQGTGA.

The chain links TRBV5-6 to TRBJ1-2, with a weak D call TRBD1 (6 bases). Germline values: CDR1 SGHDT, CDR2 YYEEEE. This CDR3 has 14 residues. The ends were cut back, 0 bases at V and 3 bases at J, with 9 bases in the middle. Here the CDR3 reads CASSLGGLDYGYTF. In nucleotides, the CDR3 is TGTGCCAGCAGCTTGGGGGGGCTGGACTATGGCTACACCTTC.

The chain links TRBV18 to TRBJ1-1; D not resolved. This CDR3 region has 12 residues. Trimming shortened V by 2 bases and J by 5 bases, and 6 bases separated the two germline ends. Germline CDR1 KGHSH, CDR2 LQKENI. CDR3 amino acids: CASSPIRTEAFF. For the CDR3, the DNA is TGTGCCAGCTCACCAATTCGGACTGAAGCTTTCTTT.

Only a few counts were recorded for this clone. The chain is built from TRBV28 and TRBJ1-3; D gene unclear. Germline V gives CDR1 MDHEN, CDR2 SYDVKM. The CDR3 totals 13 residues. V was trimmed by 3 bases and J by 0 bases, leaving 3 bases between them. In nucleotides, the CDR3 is TGTGCCAGCAGTTTGAGCTCTGGAAACACCATATATTTT. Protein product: CASSLSSGNTIYF.

CDR3 bases: TGTGCCAGCAGCAGGGTAGGCCCCTCCTACGAGCAGTACTTC. Its protein product is CASSRVGPSYEQYF. This chain uses TRBV7-6 with TRBJ2-7; D is unresolved. CDR1 and CDR2 (germline): SGHVS, FNYEAQ. The length of the CDR3 is 14 residues. Trimming stripped 5 bases from V and 0 bases from J, with 11 bases between.